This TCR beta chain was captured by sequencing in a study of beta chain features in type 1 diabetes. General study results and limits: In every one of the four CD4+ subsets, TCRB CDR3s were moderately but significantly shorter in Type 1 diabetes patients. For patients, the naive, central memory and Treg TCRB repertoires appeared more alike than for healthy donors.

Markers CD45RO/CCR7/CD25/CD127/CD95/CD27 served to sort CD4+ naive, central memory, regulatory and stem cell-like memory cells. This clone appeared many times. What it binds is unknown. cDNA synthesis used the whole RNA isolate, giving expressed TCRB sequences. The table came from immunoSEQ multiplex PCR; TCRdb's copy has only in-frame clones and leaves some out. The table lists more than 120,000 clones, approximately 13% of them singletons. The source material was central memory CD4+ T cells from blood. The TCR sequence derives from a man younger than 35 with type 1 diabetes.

The CDR3 region has the DNA TGTGCCAGCAGCTTACGTTGGGACAGGGACAATGAGCAGTTCTTC. This translates into CASSLRWDRDNEQFF. The chain carries TRBV7-8 and TRBJ2-1; 9 bases are a match to TRBD1. CDR1 is SGHVS and CDR2 is FQNEAQ in the germline V gene. This CDR3 is 15 amino acids long. V was pared by 2 bases and J by 5 bases, with 4 bases of the junction left unmatched.